Below are 10 T cell receptor beta chains sequenced from a single sample in a study of technical replicates of blood from a handful of donors. Some clones are missing from TCRdb's copy, which holds only in-frame ones; the method was immunoSEQ multiplex PCR. The repertoire holds 75,000 to 100,000 clones, with roughly 94% as singletons. Sequencing was performed on T cells isolated from PBMCs. These receptors were collected from a human donor in good health.

This clone has only one observation. The rearrangement links TRBV7-2 to TRBJ1-1; a possible D gene is TRBD1 (5 bases). The CDR3 runs 13 residues. V was pared by 3 bases and J by 5 bases, with 10 bases between. From germline, CDR1 is SGHTA and CDR2 FQGNSA. In DNA, the CDR3 is TGTGCCAGCAGCTTGACAGCCCTGACTGAAGCTTTCTTT. It yields the protein CASSLTALTEAFF.

The V and J genes are TRBV6-5 and TRBJ1-2; D gene uncertain. CDR1 is MNHEY and CDR2 is SVGAGI in the germline V gene. Trimming left V 5 bases short and J 0 bases short, with 10 bases between. The CDR3 spans 14 residues. The CDR3 spells CASSNRGANYGYTF. CDR3 sequence (DNA): TGTGCCAGCAGTAACCGAGGCGCTAACTATGGCTACACCTTC.

The V and J genes are TRBV19 and TRBJ2-1, with 7 bases lining up with TRBD2. CDR1 is LNHDA and CDR2 is SQIVND in the germline V gene (reference sequence). This CDR3 comprises 15 residues. Trimming cost V 2 bases and J 0 bases; bases outside gene matches: 1. For the CDR3, the DNA is TGTGCCAGTAGTATAAGCGGGAACTCCTACAATGAGCAGTTCTTC. Protein sequence: CASSISGNSYNEQFF.

The rearrangement links TRBV28 to TRBJ1-4; D uncertain. Germline V lookup: CDR1 MDHEN, CDR2 SYDVKM. V was shortened by 2 bases and J by 8 bases, with 24 bases between the two germline ends. The CDR3 has 18 amino acids. The CDR3 nucleotides read TGTGCCAGCAGTTTAGGTATGGGAGGGAAAACCCCGTCAGAAAAACTGTTTTTT. Its protein product is CASSLGMGGKTPSEKLFF.

The chain is built from TRBV5-1 and TRBJ2-5; 12 bases align to TRBD2. Germline V CDR1 and CDR2: SGHRS, YFSETQ. V lost 4 bases, J lost 4 bases, and 2 bases stayed unmatched. The CDR3 consists of 14 residues. CDR3 sequence (DNA): TGCGCCAGCAGCACGGGACTAGCGGGAGAGACCCAGTACTTC. This encodes CASSTGLAGETQYF.

CDR3 in amino acids: CASSLISGSVDTQYF. Here the CDR3 DNA reads TGTGCCAGCAGTTTGATTAGCGGGAGTGTAGATACGCAGTATTTT. This chain connects TRBV27 to TRBJ2-3; TRBD2 matches 9 bases. The germline V gene encodes CDR1 MNHEY and CDR2 SMNVEV (reference sequence). The V and J ends lost 3 bases and 5 bases, in that order; junction bases with no gene match: 6. The CDR3 is 15 residues long.

The CDR3 DNA reads TGTGCCTCCACCAACCCCGGGACAGGGCACGAGCAGTACTTC. Encoded protein: CASTNPGTGHEQYF. The J gene is TRBJ2-7, the V gene TRBV30, with 9 nucleotides matching TRBD1. V trimming: 7 bases; J trimming: 5 bases; junction bases outside the gene matches: 12. Germline loops: CDR1 GTSNPN, CDR2 SVGIG (reference sequence). The CDR3 length is 14 residues. The whole variable domain, remainder taken from reference TRBV30 and TRBJ2-7, is SQTIHQWPATLVQPVGSPLSLECTVEGTSNPNLYWYRQAAGRGLQLLFYSVGIGQISSEVPQNLSASRPQDRQFILSSKKLLLSDSGFYLCASTNPGTGHEQYFGPGTRLTVT.

J is TRBJ1-5 and V is TRBV25-1; maybe TRBD1 (6 bases). The V end was cut by 3 bases, the J end by 5 bases, with 14 bases between. The CDR3 is made up of 15 amino acids. The germline V gene encodes CDR1 MGHDK and CDR2 SYGVNS. This CDR3 reads CASSEVGRGDQPQHF. CDR3 sequence (DNA): TGTGCCAGCAGTGAGGTCGGCAGGGGAGATCAGCCCCAGCATTTT.

The genes are TRBV29-1 and TRBJ1-1; TRBD1 agrees at 8 bases. The CDR3 is made up of 13 amino acids. Trimming at V came to 6 bases and at J to 0 bases, leaving 3 bases not matched to a gene. The V gene's germline CDR1 is SQVTM and CDR2 ANQGSEA. This CDR3 reads CSVGQGVNTEAFF. CDR3 DNA: TGCAGCGTCGGACAGGGAGTGAACACTGAAGCTTTCTTT.

V gene TRBV6-5 combines with J gene TRBJ2-7, with a weak D call TRBD2 (5 bases). V dropped 2 bases and J dropped 3 bases, with 8 bases sitting between them. Germline loops: CDR1 MNHEY, CDR2 SVGAGI. The CDR3 runs to 13 residues. Here the CDR3 reads CASSYSGLYEQYF. For the CDR3, the DNA is TGTGCCAGCAGTTACAGTGGACTCTACGAGCAGTACTTC.